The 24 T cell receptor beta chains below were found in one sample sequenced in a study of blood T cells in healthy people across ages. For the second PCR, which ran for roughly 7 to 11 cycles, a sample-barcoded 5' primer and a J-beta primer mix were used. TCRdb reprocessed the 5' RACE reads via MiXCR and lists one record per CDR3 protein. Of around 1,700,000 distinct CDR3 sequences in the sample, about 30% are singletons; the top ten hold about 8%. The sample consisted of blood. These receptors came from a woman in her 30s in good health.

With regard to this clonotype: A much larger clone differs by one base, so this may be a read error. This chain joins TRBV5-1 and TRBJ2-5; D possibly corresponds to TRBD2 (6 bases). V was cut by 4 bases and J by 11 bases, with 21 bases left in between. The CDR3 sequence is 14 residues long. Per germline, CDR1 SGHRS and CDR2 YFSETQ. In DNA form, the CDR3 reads TGCGCCAGCAGCCCCGGGACTTCTAACAATGAGCAGTACTTC. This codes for CASSPGTSNNEQYF. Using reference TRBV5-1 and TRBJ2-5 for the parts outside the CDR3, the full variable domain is KAGVTQTPRYLIKTRGQQVTLSCSPISGHRSVSWYQQTPGQGLQFLFEYFSETQRNKGNFPGRFSGRQFSNSRSEMNVSTLELGDSALYLCASSPGTSNNEQYFGPGTRLLVL.

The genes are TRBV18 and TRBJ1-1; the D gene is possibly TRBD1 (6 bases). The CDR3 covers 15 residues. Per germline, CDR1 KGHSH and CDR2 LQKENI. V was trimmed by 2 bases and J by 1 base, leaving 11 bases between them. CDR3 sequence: CASSPYRERNTEAFF. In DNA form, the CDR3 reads TGTGCCAGCTCACCATACAGGGAGCGGAACACTGAAGCTTTCTTT.

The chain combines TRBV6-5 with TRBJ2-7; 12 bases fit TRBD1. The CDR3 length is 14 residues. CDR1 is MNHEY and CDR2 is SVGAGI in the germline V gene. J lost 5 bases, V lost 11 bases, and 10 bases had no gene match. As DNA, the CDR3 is TGTGCCGCGATCGGGACAGGGGGCGCGGACGAGCAGTACTTC. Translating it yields CAAIGTGGADEQYF.

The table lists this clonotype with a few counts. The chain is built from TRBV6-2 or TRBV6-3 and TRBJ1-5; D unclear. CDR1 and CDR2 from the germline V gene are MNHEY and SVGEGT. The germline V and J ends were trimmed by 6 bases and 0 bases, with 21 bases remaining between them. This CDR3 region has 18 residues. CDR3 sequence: CASSPMIQQFNSNQPQHF. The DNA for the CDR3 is TGTGCCAGCAGCCCCATGATCCAGCAATTCAATAGCAATCAGCCCCAGCATTTT.

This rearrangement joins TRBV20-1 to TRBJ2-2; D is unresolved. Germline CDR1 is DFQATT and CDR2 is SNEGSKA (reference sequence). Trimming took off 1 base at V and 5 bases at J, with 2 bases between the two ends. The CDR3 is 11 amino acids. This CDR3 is CSARVTGELFF. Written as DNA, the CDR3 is TGCAGTGCTAGAGTGACCGGGGAGCTGTTTTTT.

The CDR3 protein is CASRASGANEQFF. In DNA form, the CDR3 reads TGTGCCAGCCGGGCTAGCGGGGCCAATGAGCAGTTCTTC. The chain couples TRBV12-3 or TRBV12-4 to TRBJ2-1; 9 bases agree with TRBD2. V lost 8 bases and J lost 6; bases outside the gene matches: 5. The CDR3 has 13 residues.

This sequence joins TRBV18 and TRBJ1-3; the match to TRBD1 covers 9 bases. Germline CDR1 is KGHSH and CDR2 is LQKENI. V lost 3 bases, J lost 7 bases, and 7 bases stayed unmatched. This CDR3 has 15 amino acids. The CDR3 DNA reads TGTGCCAGCTCACCGACACGGACAGGGGTTAACACCATATATTTT. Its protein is CASSPTRTGVNTIYF.

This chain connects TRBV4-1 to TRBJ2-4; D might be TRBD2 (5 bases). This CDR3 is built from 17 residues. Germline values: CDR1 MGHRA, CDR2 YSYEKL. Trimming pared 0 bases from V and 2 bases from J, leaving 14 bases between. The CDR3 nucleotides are TGCGCCAGCAGCCAAGAAGGAGGAAGGAGTACCAAAAACATTCAGTACTTC. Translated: CASSQEGGRSTKNIQYF.

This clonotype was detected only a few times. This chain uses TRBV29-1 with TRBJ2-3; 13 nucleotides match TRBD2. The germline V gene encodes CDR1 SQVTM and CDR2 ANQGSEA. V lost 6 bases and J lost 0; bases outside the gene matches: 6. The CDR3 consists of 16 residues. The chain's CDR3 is CSVVGTSGESTDTQYF. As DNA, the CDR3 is TGCAGCGTCGTAGGGACTAGCGGGGAGAGCACAGATACGCAGTATTTT.

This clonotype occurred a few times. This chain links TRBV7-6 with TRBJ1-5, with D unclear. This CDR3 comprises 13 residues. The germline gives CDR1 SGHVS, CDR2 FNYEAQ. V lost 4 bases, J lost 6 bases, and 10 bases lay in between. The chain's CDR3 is CASSYLMGQPQHF. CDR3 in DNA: TGTGCCAGCAGCTATCTAATGGGTCAGCCCCAGCATTTT.

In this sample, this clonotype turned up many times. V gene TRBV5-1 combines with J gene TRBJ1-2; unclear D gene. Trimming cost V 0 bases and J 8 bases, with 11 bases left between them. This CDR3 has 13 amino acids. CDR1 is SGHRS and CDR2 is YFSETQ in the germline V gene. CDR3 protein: CASSLAGVEGYTF. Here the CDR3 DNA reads TGCGCCAGCAGCTTGGCCGGGGTGGAAGGCTACACCTTC.

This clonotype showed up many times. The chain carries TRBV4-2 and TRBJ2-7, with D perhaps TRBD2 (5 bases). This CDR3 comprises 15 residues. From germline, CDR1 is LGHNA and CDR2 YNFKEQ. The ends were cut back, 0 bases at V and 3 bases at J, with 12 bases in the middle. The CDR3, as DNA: TGTGCCAGCAGCCAAGAGAGGGTCCCGAACTACGAGCAGTACTTC. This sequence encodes CASSQERVPNYEQYF.

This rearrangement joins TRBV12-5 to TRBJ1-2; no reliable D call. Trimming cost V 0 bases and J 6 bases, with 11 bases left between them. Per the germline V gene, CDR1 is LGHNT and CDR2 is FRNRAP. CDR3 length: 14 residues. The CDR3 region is CASGLVVERDGYTF. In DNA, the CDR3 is TGTGCTAGTGGTTTGGTAGTAGAGAGGGATGGCTACACCTTC.

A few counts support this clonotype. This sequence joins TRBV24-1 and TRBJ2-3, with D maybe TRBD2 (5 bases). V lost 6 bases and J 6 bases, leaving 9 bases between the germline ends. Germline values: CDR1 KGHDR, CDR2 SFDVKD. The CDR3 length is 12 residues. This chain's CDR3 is CATSRPGDTQYF. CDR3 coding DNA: TGTGCCACCAGTCGACCGGGGGATACGCAGTATTTT.

The CDR3 protein is CASIPLGGSNTEAFF. CDR3 nucleotide sequence: TGCGCCAGCATCCCGCTGGGGGGTTCAAACACTGAAGCTTTCTTT. This rearrangement joins TRBV5-1 to TRBJ1-1, with TRBD1 as a possible D gene (5 bases). Trimming removed 6 bases at V and 2 bases at J, with 17 bases between. Germline lookup yields CDR1 SGHRS and CDR2 YFSETQ. CDR3 length equals 15 residues.

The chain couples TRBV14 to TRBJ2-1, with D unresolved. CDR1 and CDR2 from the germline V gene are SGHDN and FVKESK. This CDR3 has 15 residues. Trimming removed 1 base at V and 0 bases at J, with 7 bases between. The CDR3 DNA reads TGTGCCAGCAGCCAAGGGTGGAGCTCCTACAATGAGCAGTTCTTC. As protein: CASSQGWSSYNEQFF. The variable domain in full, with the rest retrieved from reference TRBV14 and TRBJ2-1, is EAGVTQFPSHSVIEKGQTVTLRCDPISGHDNLYWYRRVMGKEIKFLLHFVKESKQDESGMPNNRFLAERTGGTYSTLKVQPAELEDSGVYFCASSQGWSSYNEQFFGPGTRLTVL.

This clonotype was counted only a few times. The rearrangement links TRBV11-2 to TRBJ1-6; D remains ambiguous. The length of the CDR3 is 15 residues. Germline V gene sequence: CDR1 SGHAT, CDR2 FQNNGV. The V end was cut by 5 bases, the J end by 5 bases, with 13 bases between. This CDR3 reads CASSPGGLNNSPLHF. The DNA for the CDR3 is TGTGCCAGCAGCCCCGGTGGGTTGAATAATTCACCCCTCCACTTT.

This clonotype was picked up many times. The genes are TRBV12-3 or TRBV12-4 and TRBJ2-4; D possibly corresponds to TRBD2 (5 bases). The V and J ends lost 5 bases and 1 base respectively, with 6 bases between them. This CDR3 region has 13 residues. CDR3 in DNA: TGTGCCAGCAGTGGGGAGGCCAAAAACATTCAGTACTTC. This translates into CASSGEAKNIQYF.

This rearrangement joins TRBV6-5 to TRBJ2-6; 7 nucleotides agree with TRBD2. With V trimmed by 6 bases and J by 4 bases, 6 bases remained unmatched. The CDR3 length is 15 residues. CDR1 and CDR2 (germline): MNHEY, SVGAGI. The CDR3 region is CASRGGSAGANVLTF. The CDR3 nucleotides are TGTGCCAGCAGGGGAGGGTCGGCAGGGGCCAACGTCCTGACTTTC.

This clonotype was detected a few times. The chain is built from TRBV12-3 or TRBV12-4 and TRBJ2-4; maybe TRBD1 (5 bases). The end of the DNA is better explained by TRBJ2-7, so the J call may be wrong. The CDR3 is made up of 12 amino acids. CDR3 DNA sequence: TGTGCCAGCAGTATCCAGGGTTTCGAGCAGTACTTC. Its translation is CASSIQGFEQYF.

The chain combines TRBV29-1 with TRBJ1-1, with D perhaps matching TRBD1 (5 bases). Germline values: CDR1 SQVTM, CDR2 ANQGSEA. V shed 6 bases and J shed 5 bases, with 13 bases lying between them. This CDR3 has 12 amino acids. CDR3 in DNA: TGCAGCGTCCAACCGGGGGAGACTGAAGCTTTCTTT. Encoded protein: CSVQPGETEAFF.

The CDR3 is CASSSTGGRREQYF. CDR3 sequence (DNA): TGTGCCAGCAGCTCGACAGGAGGAAGGCGCGAGCAGTACTTC. This rearrangement joins TRBV7-2 to TRBJ2-7; tentatively, D is TRBD1 (6 bases). CDR3 size: 14 residues. Between the trimmed V and J ends, which lost 4 bases and 6 bases, there was a span of 16 bases. Germline V lookup: CDR1 SGHTA, CDR2 FQGNSA.

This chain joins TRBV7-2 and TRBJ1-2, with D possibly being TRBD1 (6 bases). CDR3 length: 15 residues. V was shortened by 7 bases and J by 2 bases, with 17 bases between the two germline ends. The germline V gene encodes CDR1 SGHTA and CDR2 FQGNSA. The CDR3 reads CASIQATGTNYGYTF. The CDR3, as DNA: TGTGCCAGCATCCAAGCCACAGGGACCAACTATGGCTACACCTTC.

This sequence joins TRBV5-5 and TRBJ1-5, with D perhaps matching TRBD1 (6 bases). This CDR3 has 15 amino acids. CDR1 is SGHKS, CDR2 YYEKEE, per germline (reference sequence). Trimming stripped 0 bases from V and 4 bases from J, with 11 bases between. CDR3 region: CASSLAGGKNQPQHF. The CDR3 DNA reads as TGTGCCAGCAGCTTGGCCGGGGGCAAAAATCAGCCCCAGCATTTT.